This is a list of T cell receptor beta chains from one sample in a study of response to subunit inactivated influenza vaccine. TCRdb re-called the RT-PCR reads with MiXCR, one entry per CDR3 protein. The repertoire holds over 150,000 distinct CDR3 sequences, with around a tenth as singletons. Sequenced here: CD8+ T cells sorted from PBMCs, sampled less than 25 months after vaccination. These TCRs come from a man aged 45-69 years who received an inactivated influenza vaccine. Both conserved end residues are part of each CDR3. The order of the fields is J gene, D gene, V gene, CDR3 length, clone size, CDR3 protein, CDR3 DNA. A D gene is named only where the DNA matches it firmly. Clone size is shown for a subset of rows, as once, few, many or a class of expanded clone.

>TRBJ1-2|TRBD1|TRBV7-2|15|many
CASSRGTGEFHGYTF
TGTGCCAGCAGCCGGGGGACAGGGGAATTTCATGGCTACACCTTC
>TRBJ1-1|.|TRBV6-6|13|.
CASTQRGFTEAFF
TGTGCCAGCACACAACGGGGGTTCACTGAAGCTTTCTTT
>TRBJ2-5|.|TRBV6-1|16|few
CASSALIPGPRETQYF
TGTGCCAGCAGTGCACTAATTCCGGGGCCAAGAGAGACCCAGTACTTC
>TRBJ2-7|TRBD2|TRBV6-1|15|.
CASSLTSGSTYEQYF
TGTGCCAGCAGCCTAACTAGCGGTTCTACCTACGAGCAGTACTTC
>TRBJ1-1|.|TRBV11-2|13|many
CASSWTANTEAFF
TGTGCCAGCAGCTGGACAGCGAACACTGAAGCTTTCTTT
>TRBJ2-1|TRBD2|TRBV9|15|many
CASSMGLAGGREQFF
TGTGCCAGCAGCATGGGACTAGCGGGGGGGCGAGAGCAGTTCTTC
>TRBJ1-1|.|TRBV4-3|14|few
CASSHPGERYEAFF
TGCGCCAGCTCCCACCCGGGGGAAAGGTATGAAGCTTTCTTT
>TRBJ2-3|.|TRBV12-3/TRBV12-4|13|many
CASSLGYADTQYF
TGTGCCAGCAGTTTGGGGTATGCAGATACGCAGTATTTT
>TRBJ2-5|TRBD2|TRBV6-5|16|few
CASSYFQRGARETQYF
TGTGCCAGCAGTTACTTCCAGCGGGGGGCTCGAGAGACCCAGTACTTC
>TRBJ2-2|.|TRBV7-8|14|.
CASSRRGNTGELFF
TGTGCCAGCAGCCGGCGGGGAAACACCGGGGAGCTGTTTTTT
>TRBJ2-7|.|TRBV7-2|15|few
CASSFGLARTYEQYF
TGTGCCAGCAGCTTCGGGCTAGCGAGGACCTACGAGCAGTACTTC
>TRBJ2-1|TRBD1|TRBV7-9|16|many
CASSSRDRGPQDEQFF
TGTGCCAGCAGCTCCAGAGACAGGGGGCCCCAGGATGAGCAGTTCTTC
>TRBJ1-4|.|TRBV3-1|15|few
CASSQGTEVDEKLFF
TGTGCCAGCAGCCAAGGGACAGAGGTGGATGAAAAACTGTTTTTT
>TRBJ2-5|.|TRBV4-1|18|few
CASSRQIPPATGEETQYF
TGCGCCAGCAGCCGACAAATTCCCCCAGCGACTGGGGAAGAGACCCAGTACTTC
>TRBJ2-3|.|TRBV7-2|12|.
CASSHATDTQYF
TGTGCCAGCAGCCACGCCACAGATACGCAGTATTTT
>TRBJ2-7|.|TRBV28|13|.
CASSLGKPYEQYF
TGTGCCAGCAGCCTGGGGAAGCCCTACGAGCAGTACTTC
>TRBJ1-1|.|TRBV6-1|11|.
CASSSLRIAFF
TGTGCCAGCAGTAGCCTCCGGATAGCTTTCTTT
>TRBJ2-1|.|TRBV5-1|12|few
CASSLWGHEQFF
TGCGCCAGCAGCTTGTGGGGCCATGAGCAGTTCTTC
>TRBJ1-5|.|TRBV11-2|15|many
CASSLDSNINQPQHF
TGTGCCAGCAGCTTAGATAGTAACATTAATCAGCCCCAGCATTTT
>TRBJ2-1|.|TRBV7-9|15|.
CASSLGDPSYNEQFF
TGTGCCAGCAGCTTAGGAGACCCGTCCTACAATGAGCAGTTCTTC
>TRBJ2-7|TRBD1|TRBV27|16|few
CASSLYGTGSFYEQYF
TGTGCCAGCAGTTTATACGGGACAGGGTCCTTCTACGAGCAGTACTTC
>TRBJ2-3|.|TRBV20-1|15|.
CSARGWYSSTDTQYF
TGCAGTGCTAGAGGGTGGTACTCTAGCACAGATACGCAGTATTTT
>TRBJ2-3|.|TRBV2|14|many
CASSEDPGPDTQYF
TGTGCCAGCAGTGAAGACCCGGGGCCGGATACGCAGTATTTT
>TRBJ2-1|.|TRBV21-1|18|.
CASSKERLAGACYNEQFF
TGTGCCAGCAGCAAAGAACGACTAGCGGGAGCGTGCTACAATGAGCAGTTCTTC
>TRBJ2-1|.|TRBV14|14|few
CASSQDRSFDEQFF
TGTGCCAGCAGCCAAGATCGGTCCTTCGATGAGCAGTTCTTC
>TRBJ2-1|.|TRBV4-2|13|few
CASSKKWGTEQFF
TGTGCCAGCAGCAAGAAGTGGGGGACTGAGCAGTTCTTC